One sample yielded the 2 T cell receptor beta chains listed below, sequenced in a study of PD-L1 blockade in urothelial cancer. Using immunoSEQ multiplex PCR, the repertoire was profiled, and TCRdb retains in-frame clones only, with some absent. There are 50,000 or so clones in the sample; roughly four fifths occur only once, and around 4.5% lies in the top ten. The sequences come from PBMCs, collected around atezolizumab (anti-PD-L1) treatment. These receptors were collected from a man aged 65 to 85 with urothelial cancer.

The CDR3 nucleotides are TGTGCCAGCTCACCCGGGTACAATGAGCAGTTCTTC. Protein product: CASSPGYNEQFF. This chain links TRBV18 with TRBJ2-1, with D uncertain. The germline gives CDR1 KGHSH, CDR2 LQKENI. The CDR3 covers 12 residues. Trimming pared 3 bases from V and 4 bases from J, leaving 4 bases between.

The chain recombines TRBV10-1 with TRBJ2-3, with 8 bases identical to TRBD1. This CDR3 contains 14 residues. J lost 2 bases, V lost 2 bases, and 0 bases had no gene match. Germline V gene lookup returns CDR1 WNHNN and CDR2 SYGVQD (reference sequence). In DNA form, the CDR3 reads TGCGCCAGCAGTGAGCAGGGGGCCACAGATACGCAGTATTTT. Translating gives CASSEQGATDTQYF.